This T cell receptor (beta chain) comes out of a study of T cell responses to AZD1222 COVID-19 vaccine. From germline, CDR1 is LGHNA and CDR2 YNFKEQ. CDR3 length: 14 amino acids. Unmatched junction bases numbered 5, after V lost 1 base and J lost 8 bases. Sequencing used immunoSEQ multiplex PCR; TCRdb keeps in-frame clones, though not all of them. The repertoire holds some 190,000 clones, with roughly 91% as singletons. Turning to this clone: What it recognizes is unknown.

General observations from the study: Just six people given AZD1222 tested seropositive at baseline.

The source is an adult who received the AZD1222 COVID-19 vaccine. The V gene is TRBV4-2, the J gene TRBJ1-2, with TRBD1 matching over 9 bases. This specimen consisted of peripheral blood, obtained 28 days after the second AZD1222 dose. The CDR3 sequence: CASSQGRTGDGYTF. CDR3 DNA sequence: TGTGCCAGCAGCCAAGGGCGGACAGGGGACGGCTACACCTTC.